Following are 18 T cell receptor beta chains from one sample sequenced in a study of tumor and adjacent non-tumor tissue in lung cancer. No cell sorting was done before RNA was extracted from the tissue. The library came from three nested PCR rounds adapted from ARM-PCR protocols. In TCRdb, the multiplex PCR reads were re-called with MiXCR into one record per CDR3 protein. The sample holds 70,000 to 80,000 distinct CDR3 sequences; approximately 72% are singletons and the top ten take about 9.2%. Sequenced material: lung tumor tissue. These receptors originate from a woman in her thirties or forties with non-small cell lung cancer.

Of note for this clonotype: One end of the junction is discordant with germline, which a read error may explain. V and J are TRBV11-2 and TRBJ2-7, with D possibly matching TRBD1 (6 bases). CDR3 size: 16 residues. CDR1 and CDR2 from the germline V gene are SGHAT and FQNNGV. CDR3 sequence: CASNPLGGQGHYEQYF. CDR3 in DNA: TGTGCTAGCAACCCCCTCGGTGGGCAGGGGCACTACGAGCAGTACTTC.

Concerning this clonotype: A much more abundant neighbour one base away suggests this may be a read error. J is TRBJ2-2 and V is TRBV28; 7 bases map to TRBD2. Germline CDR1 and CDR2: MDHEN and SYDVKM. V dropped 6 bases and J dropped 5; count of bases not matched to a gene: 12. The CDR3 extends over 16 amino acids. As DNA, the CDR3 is TGTGCCAGCAGCCAGTCAGCGGGACGATCAACCGGGGAGCTGTTTTTT. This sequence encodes CASSQSAGRSTGELFF.

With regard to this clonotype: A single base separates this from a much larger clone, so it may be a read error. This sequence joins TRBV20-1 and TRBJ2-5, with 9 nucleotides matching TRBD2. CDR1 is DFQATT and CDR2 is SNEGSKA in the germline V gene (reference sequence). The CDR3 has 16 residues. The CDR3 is CNATPYSGRTQETQYF. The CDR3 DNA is TGCAATGCTACACCCTATAGCGGGAGAACCCAAGAGACCCAGTACTTC.

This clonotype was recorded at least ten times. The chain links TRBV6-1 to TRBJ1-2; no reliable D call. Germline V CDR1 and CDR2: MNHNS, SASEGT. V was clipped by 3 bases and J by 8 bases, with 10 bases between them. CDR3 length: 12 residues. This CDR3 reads CASSEVVGGYTF. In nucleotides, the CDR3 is TGTGCCAGCAGTGAGGTCGTAGGCGGCTACACCTTC.

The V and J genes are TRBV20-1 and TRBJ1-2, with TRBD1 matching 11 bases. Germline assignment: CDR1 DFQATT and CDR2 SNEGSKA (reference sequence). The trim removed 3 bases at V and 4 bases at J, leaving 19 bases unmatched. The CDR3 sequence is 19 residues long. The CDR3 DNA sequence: TGCAGTGCTAGCCCCTCCTATCAGGACAGGGGGCAAGGAGGCTATGGCTACACCTTC. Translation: CSASPSYQDRGQGGYGYTF.

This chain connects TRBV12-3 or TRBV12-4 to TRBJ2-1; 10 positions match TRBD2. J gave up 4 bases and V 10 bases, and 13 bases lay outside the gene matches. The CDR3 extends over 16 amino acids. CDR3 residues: CANSLAGTSAYNEQFF. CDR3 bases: TGTGCCAACAGCTTAGCTGGGACTAGCGCATACAATGAGCAGTTCTTC.

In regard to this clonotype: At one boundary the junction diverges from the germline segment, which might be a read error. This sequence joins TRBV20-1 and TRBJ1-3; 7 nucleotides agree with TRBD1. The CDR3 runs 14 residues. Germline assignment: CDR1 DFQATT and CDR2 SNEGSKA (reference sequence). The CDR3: CSAQDRSSGNTTYF. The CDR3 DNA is TGCAGTGCCCAGGACAGGAGCTCTGGAAACACCACATATTTT.

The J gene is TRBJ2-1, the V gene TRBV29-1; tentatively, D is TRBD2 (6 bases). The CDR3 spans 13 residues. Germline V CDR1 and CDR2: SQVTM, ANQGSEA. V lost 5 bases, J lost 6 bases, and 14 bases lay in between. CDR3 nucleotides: TGCAGCGTTCGACTAGATTCGGTCAATGAGCAGTTCTTC. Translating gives CSVRLDSVNEQFF.

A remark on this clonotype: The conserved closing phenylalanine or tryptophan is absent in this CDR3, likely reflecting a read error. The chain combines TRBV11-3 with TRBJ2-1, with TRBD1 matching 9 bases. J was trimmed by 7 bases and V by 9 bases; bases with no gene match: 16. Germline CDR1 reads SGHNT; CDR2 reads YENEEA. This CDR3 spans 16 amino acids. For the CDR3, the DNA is TGTGCCAGTAGACCGGGATCGGGACAGGGTCCAAATGAGCAGTTCTTA. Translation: CASRPGSGQGPNEQFL.

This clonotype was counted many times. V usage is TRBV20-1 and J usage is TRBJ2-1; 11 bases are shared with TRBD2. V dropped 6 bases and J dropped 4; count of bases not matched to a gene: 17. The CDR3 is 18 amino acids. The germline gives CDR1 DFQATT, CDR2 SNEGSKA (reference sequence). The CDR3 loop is CSAPGYATSGDLYNEQFF. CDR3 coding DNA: TGCAGTGCCCCAGGGTACGCGACTAGCGGGGACCTATACAATGAGCAGTTCTTC.

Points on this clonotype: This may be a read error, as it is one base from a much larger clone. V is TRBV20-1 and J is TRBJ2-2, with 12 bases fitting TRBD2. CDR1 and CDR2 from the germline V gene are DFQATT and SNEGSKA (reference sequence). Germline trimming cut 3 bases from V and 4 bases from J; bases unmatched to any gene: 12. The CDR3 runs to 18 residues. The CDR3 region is CSASPWTSGNQGTGELFF. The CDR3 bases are TGCAGTGCTAGCCCCTGGACTAGCGGGAATCAGGGCACCGGGGAGCTGTTTTTT.

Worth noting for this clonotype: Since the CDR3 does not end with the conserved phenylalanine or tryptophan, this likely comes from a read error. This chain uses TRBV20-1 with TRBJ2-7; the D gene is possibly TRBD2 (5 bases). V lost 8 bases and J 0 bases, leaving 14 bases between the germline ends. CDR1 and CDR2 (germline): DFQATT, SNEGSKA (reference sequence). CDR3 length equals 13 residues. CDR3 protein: CSTIPGGSYEQYL. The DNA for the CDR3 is TGCAGTACTATCCCTGGAGGCTCCTACGAGCAGTACTTA.

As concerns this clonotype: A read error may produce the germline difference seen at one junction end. The CDR3 sequence: CASTGDRVTGELSF. CDR3 in DNA: TGTGCCAGCACAGGGGACAGGGTCACCGGGGAGCTGTCTTTT. This chain joins TRBV12-3 or TRBV12-4 and TRBJ2-2; TRBD1 matches at 9 bases. The CDR3 loop spans 14 amino acids.

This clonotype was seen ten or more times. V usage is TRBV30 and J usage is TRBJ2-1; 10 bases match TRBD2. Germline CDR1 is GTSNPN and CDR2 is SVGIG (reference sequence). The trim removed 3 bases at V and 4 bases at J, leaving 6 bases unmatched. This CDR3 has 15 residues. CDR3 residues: CAWRVRTSGYNEQFF. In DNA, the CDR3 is TGTGCCTGGAGAGTCAGGACTAGCGGATACAATGAGCAGTTCTTC. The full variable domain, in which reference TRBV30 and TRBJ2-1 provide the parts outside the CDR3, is SQTIHQWPATLVQPVGSPLSLECTVEGTSNPNLYWYRQAAGRGLQLLFYSVGIGQISSEVPQNLSASRPQDRQFILSSKKLLLSDSGFYLCAWRVRTSGYNEQFFGPGTRLTVL.

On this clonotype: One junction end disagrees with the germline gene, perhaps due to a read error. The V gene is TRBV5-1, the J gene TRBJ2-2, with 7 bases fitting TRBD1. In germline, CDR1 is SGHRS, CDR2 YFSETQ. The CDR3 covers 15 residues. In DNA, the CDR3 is TGCGCCAGCAGCTCGGGACAGCGAAACACCGGGGAGCAGTTTTTT. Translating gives CASSSGQRNTGEQFF.

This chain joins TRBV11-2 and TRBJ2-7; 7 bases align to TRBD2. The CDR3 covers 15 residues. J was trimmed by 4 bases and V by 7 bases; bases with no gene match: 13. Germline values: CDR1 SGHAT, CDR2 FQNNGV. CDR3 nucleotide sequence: TGTGCCAGCAACCACTCCGGGTCTAGCGGATACGAGCAGTACTTC. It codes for CASNHSGSSGYEQYF. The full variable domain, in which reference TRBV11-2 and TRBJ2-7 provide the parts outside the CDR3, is EAGVAQSPRYKIIEKRQSVAFWCNPISGHATLYWYQQILGQGPKLLIQFQNNGVVDDSQLPKDRFSAERLKGVDSTLKIQPAKLEDSAVYLCASNHSGSSGYEQYFGPGTRLTVT.

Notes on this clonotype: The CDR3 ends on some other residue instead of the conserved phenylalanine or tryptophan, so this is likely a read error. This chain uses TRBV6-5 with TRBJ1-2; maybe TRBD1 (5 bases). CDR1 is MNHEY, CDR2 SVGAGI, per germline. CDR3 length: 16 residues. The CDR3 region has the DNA TGTGTCAGCAGTTACTCGTCGGGACGGGGTCTAAATGGCTACACCTTA. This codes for CVSSYSSGRGLNGYTL.

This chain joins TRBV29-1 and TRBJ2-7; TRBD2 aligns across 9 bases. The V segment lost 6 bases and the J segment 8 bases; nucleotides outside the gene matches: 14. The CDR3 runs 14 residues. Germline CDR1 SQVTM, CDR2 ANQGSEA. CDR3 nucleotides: TGCAGCGTCGAGGATGGGACTAGCCCCCACAAGCAGTACTTC. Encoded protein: CSVEDGTSPHKQYF.